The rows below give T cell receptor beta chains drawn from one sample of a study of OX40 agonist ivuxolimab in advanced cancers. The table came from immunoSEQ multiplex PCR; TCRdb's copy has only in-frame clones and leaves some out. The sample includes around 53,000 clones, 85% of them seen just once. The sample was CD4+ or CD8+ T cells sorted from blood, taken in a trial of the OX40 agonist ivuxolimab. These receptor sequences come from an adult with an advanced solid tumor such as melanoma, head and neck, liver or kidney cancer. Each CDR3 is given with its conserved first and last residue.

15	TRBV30	CAWSWTGWEKNIQYF
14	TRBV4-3	CASSQNGKNTEAFF
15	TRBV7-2	CASSLVDRAEETQYF
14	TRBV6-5	CASSYRGTYNEQFF
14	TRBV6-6	CASSYHDGNTEAFF
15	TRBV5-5	CASSFVRTSGETQYF
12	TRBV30	CAWGDSQETQYF
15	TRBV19	CASSIDGTEVNEAFF
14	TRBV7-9	CASSLAQGNSPLHF
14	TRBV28	CASSLTQGGREQFF
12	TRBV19	CASRGPENIQYF
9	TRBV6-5	CASGQPQHF
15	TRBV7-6	CASSLVRQATETQYF
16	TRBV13	CASSVHPGQGTDTQYF
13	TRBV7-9	CASSFGDGYGYTF
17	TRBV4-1	CASSRTGTSGGPNIQYF
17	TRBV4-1	CASSQEGHSLVNQPQHF
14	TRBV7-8	CASTIIGSNQPQHF
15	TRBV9	CASSSGDFTEETQYF
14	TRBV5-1	CASIGGDYTDTQYF
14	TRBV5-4	CACRSGGATDTQYF
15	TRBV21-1	CASSTETGGVETQYF
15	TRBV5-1	CASSPAQGAYNEQFF
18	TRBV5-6	CASSSRGAGDSYNSPLHF
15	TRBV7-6	CASSLDDRELREQYF
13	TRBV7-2	CASSFATNTEAFF
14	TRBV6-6	CASSYAGAGNTIYF
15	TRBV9	CASSSSGGSYNEQFF
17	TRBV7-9	CASSPGWQAFTTGELFF
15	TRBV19	CASSISSGGADTQYF
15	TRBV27	CASSLRGVANYEQYF
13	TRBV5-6	CASSPGPGEKLFF
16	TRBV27	CASSPTSGVSSYEQYF
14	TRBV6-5	CASSSTGALQPQHF
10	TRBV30	CALKRGVQFF
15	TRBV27	CASSLTGASNQPQHF
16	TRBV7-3	CASSPHRANKFDEQFF
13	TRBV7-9	CASSSPGGRELFF
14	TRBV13	CASSLGLNTGELFF
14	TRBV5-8	CASSSGQGQDTQYF
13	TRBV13	CATTRDSSYEQYF
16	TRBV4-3	CASSQDPGQYTGELFF
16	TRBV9	CASSVVVGGPFETQYF
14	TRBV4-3	CASSQDRGTGPYTF
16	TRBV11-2	CASSAWNRDRAEKLFF
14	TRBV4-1	CASRRLGGNTEAFF
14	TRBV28	CASGGRGSGNTIYF
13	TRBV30	CAWSGPSYTEAFF
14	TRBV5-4	CASSGAGLTDTQYF
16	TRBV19	CASSIGSHSAEDGYTF
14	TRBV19	CASSMSPASYEQYF